This TCR beta chain was recorded in a study of OX40 agonist ivuxolimab in advanced cancers. Study at large: Ivuxolimab, which is an agonistic anti-OX40 (CD134) antibody, was administered to the patients.

Study-level findings and limits: At 0.1 to 3.0 mg/kg and by week 6, clonal expansion occurred in CD4+ and CD8+ blood T cells. Averaged across samples, CD8+ T cells carried more expanded clones than CD4+ did.

Measured with immunoSEQ multiplex PCR; TCRdb has only the in-frame clones, and not every one. The sample yields 20,000 to 25,000 clones, roughly 75% seen once. Per germline, CDR1 ENHRY and CDR2 SYGVKD. Trimming left V 5 bases short and J 2 bases short, with 4 bases between. CDR3 length: 11 amino acids. A note on this clone: What it recognizes is unknown. Other DNA variants within this sample encode the same CDR3.

V and J are TRBV10-3 and TRBJ2-7, with D uncertain. The source of this sequence is an adult with an advanced solid tumor such as melanoma, head and neck, liver or kidney cancer. The sample was CD4+ or CD8+ T cells sorted from blood, taken in a trial of the OX40 agonist ivuxolimab. CDR3 protein: CAISQTYEQYF. The CDR3 DNA sequence: TGTGCCATCAGTCAGACCTACGAGCAGTACTTC.